This T cell receptor beta chain was identified during a study of T-cell reconstitution after alpha-beta-depleted transplantation in children. The CDR3 totals 14 residues. In germline, CDR1 is SGHKS, CDR2 YYEKEE (reference sequence). The germline V and J ends were trimmed by 1 base and 6 bases, with 10 bases remaining between them. TCRbeta library preparation incorporated unique molecular identifiers. A single record per CDR3 protein comes from TCRdb applying MiXCR to the PCR reads. The sample contains about 980,000 distinct CDR3 sequences, less than 30% of which appear only once. The sequences come from PBMCs, mostly from graft donor cells, collected 360 days after TCRalphabeta/CD19-depleted stem cell transplant. The sequence came from a boy under three years old who had a stem cell transplant for SCID, so the T cells may come from the graft donor. The chain joins TRBV5-5 to TRBJ2-2; D may be TRBD2 (6 bases). Written as DNA, the CDR3 is TGTGCCAGCAGCTTGTCAGGAGGGGCCGGGGAGCTGTTTTTT. This gives the protein CASSLSGGAGELFF.